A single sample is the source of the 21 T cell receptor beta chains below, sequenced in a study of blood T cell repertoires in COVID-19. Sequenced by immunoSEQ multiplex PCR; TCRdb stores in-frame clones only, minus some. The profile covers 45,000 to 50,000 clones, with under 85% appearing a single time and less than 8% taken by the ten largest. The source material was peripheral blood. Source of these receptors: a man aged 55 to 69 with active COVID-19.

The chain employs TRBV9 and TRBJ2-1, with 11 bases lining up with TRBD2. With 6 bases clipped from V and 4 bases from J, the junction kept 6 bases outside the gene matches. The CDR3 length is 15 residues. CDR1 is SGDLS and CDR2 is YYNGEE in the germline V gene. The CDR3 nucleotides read TGTGCCAGCACCAAGACTAGCGGGGATTACAATGAGCAGTTCTTC. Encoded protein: CASTKTSGDYNEQFF. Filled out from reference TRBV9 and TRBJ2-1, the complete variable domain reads DSGVTQTPKHLITATGQRVTLRCSPRSGDLSVYWYQQSLDQGLQFLIQYYNGEERAKGNILERFSAQQFPDLHSELNLSSLELGDSALYFCASTKTSGDYNEQFFGPGTRLTVL.

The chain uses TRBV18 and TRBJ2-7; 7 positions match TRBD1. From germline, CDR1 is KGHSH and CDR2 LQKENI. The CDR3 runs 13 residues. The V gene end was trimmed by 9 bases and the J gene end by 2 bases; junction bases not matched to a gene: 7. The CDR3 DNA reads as TGTGCCAGTACCGGGACAGCAGCCTACGAGCAGTACTTC. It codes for CASTGTAAYEQYF.

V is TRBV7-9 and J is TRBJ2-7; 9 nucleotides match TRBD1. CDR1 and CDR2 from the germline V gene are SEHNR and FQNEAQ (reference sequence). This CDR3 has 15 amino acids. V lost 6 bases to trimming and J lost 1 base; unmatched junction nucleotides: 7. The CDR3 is CASRSGQGPSYEQYF. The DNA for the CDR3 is TGTGCCAGCAGATCGGGACAGGGCCCTTCCTACGAGCAGTACTTC.

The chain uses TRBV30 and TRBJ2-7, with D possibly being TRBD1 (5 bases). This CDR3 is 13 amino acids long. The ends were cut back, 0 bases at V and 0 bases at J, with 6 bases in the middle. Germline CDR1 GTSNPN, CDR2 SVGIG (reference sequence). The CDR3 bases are TGTGCCTGGAGTGTCGACAGCTCCTACGAGCAGTACTTC. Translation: CAWSVDSSYEQYF.

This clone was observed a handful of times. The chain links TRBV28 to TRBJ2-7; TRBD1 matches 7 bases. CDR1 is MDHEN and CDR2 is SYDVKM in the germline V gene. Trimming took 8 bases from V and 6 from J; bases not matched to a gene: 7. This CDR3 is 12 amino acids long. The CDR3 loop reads CASQGGGFEQYF. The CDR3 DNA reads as TGTGCCAGCCAAGGGGGCGGCTTCGAGCAGTACTTC.

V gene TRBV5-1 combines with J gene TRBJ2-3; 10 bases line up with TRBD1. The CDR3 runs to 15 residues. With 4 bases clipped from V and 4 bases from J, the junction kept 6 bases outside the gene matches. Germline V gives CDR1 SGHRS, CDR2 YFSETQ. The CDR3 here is CASSLTGQGSDTQYF. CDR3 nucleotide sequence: TGCGCCAGCAGCCTTACGGGACAGGGGTCAGATACGCAGTATTTT. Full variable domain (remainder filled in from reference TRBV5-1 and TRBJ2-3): KAGVTQTPRYLIKTRGQQVTLSCSPISGHRSVSWYQQTPGQGLQFLFEYFSETQRNKGNFPGRFSGRQFSNSRSEMNVSTLELGDSALYLCASSLTGQGSDTQYFGPGTRLTVL.

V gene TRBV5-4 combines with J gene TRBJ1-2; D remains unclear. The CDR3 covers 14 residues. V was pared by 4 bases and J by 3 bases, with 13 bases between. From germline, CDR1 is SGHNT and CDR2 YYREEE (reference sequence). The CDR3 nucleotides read TGTGCCAGCAGCGGAGAGAACCGAGACTATGGCTACACCTTC. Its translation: CASSGENRDYGYTF.

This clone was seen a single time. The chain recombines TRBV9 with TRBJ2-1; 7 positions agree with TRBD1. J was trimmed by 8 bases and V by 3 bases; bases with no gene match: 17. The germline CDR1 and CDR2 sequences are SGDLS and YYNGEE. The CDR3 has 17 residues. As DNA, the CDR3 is TGTGCCAGCAGCGCTGAGGACAGGTGGAGTAGTCTCGATGAGCAGTTCTTC. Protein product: CASSAEDRWSSLDEQFF. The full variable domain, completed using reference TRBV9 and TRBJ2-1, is DSGVTQTPKHLITATGQRVTLRCSPRSGDLSVYWYQQSLDQGLQFLIQYYNGEERAKGNILERFSAQQFPDLHSELNLSSLELGDSALYFCASSAEDRWSSLDEQFFGPGTRLTVL.

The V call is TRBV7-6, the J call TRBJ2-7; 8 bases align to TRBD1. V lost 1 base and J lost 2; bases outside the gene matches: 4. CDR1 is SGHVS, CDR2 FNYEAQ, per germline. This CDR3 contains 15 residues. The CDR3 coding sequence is TGTGCCAGCAGCTTAGTCGGGGGACAGGCCTACGAGCAGTACTTC. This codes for CASSLVGGQAYEQYF.

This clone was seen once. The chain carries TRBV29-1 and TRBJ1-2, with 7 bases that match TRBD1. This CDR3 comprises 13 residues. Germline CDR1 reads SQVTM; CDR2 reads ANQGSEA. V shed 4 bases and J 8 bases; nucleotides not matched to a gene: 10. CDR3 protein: CSVVADRESGYTF. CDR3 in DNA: TGCAGCGTTGTGGCAGACAGGGAGTCAGGCTACACCTTC. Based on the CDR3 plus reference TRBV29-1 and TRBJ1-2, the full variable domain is SAVISQKPSRDICQRGTSLTIQCQVDSQVTMMFWYRQQPGQSLTLIATANQGSEATYESGFVIDKFPISRPNLTFSTLTVSNMSPEDSSIYLCSVVADRESGYTFGSGTRLTVV.

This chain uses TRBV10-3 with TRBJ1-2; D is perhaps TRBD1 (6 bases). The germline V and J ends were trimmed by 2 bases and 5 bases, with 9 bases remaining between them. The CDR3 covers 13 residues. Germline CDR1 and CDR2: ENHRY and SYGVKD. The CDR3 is CAISESQGYGYTF. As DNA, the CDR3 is TGTGCCATCAGTGAGAGTCAGGGGTATGGCTACACCTTC.

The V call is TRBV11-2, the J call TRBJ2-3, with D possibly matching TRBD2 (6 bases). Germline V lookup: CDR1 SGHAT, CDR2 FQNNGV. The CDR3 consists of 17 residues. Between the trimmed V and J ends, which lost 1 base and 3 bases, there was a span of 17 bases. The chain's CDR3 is CASSLVVTSWGTDTQYF. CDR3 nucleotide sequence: TGTGCCAGCAGCTTAGTGGTCACTAGCTGGGGGACAGATACGCAGTATTTT.

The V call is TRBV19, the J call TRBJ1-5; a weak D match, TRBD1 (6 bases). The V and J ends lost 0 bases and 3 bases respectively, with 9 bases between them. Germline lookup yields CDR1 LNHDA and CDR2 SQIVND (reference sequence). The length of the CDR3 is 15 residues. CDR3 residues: CASSIDGGANQPQHF. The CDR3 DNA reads TGTGCCAGTAGTATAGATGGGGGGGCCAATCAGCCCCAGCATTTT.

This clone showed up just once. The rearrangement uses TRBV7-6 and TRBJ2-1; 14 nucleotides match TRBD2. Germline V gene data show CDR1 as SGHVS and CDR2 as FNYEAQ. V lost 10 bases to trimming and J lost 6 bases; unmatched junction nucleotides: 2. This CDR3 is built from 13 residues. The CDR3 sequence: CATGTSGGNEQFF. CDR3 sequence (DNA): TGTGCCACCGGGACTAGCGGGGGCAATGAGCAGTTCTTC.

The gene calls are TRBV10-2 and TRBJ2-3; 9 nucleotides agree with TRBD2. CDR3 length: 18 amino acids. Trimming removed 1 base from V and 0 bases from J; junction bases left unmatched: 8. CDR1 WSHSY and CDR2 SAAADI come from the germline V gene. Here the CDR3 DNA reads TGCGCCAGCAGTGAGTACCTCGGTACTAGCGGGAGCACAGATACGCAGTATTTT. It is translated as CASSEYLGTSGSTDTQYF.

CDR3 in amino acids: CASSFLAGTYEQYF. CDR3 coding DNA: TGTGCCAGCAGCTTCCTAGCGGGGACCTACGAGCAGTACTTC. The rearrangement links TRBV5-8 to TRBJ2-7; 9 bases match TRBD2. Germline V gene lookup returns CDR1 SGHTS and CDR2 YDEGEE. Trimming cost V 2 bases and J 2 bases; bases outside gene matches: 2. The CDR3 is 14 residues long.

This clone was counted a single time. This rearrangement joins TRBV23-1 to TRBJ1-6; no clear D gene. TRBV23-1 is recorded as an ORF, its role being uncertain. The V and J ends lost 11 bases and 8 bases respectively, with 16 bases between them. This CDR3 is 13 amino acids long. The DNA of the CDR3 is TGCGCCGGCACGGGAGCCGCTCATTCACCCCTCCACTTT. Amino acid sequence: CAGTGAAHSPLHF.

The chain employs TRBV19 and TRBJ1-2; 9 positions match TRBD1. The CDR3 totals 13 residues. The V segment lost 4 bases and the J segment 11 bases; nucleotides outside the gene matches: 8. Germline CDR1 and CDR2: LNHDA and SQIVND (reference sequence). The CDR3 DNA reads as TGTGCCAGTAGTAGGGACCGGGGACAGGGTTACACCTTC. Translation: CASSRDRGQGYTF.

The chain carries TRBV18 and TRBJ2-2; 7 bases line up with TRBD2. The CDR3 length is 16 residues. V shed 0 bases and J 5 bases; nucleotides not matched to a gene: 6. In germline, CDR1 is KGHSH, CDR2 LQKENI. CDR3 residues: CASSPPLAGDTGELFF. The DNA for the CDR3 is TGTGCCAGCTCACCACCGCTCGCGGGAGATACCGGGGAGCTGTTTTTT.

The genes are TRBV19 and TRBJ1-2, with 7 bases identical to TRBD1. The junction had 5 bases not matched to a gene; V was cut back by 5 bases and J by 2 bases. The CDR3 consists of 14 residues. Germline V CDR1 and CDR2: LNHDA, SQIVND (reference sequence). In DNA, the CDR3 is TGTGCCAGTAGTGCACAGGGGAGCAACTATGGCTACACCTTC. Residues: CASSAQGSNYGYTF.

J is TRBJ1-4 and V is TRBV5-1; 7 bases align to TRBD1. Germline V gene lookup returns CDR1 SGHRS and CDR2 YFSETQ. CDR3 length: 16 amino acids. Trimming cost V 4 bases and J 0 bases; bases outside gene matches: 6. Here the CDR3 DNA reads TGCGCCAGCAGCGGGGACAGTTTTGCAACTAATGAAAAACTGTTTTTT. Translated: CASSGDSFATNEKLFF.